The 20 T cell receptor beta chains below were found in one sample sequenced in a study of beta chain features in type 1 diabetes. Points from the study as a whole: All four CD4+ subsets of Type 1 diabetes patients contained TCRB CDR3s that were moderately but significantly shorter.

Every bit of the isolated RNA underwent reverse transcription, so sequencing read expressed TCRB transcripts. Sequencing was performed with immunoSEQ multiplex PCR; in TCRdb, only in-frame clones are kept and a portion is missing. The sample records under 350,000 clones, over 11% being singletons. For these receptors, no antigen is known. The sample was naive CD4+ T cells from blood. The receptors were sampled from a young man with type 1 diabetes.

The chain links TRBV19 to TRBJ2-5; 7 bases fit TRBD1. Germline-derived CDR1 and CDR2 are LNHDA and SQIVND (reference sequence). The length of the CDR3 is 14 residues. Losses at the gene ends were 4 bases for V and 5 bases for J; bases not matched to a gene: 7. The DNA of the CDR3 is TGTGCCAGTAGTAAGACGACAGGGCTGGAGACCCAGTACTTC. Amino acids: CASSKTTGLETQYF.

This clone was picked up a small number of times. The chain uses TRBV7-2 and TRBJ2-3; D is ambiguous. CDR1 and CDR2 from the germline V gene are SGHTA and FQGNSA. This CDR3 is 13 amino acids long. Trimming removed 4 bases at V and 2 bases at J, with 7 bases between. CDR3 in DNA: TGTGCCAGCAGCTACTTATACACAGATACGCAGTATTTT. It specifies CASSYLYTDTQYF.

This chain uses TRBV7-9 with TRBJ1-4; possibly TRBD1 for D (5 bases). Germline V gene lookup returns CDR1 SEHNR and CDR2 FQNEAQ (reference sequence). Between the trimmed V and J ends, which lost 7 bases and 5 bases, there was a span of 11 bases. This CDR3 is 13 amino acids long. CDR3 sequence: CASNRRGNEKLFF. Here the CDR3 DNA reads TGTGCCAGCAATAGACGGGGGAATGAAAAACTGTTTTTT.

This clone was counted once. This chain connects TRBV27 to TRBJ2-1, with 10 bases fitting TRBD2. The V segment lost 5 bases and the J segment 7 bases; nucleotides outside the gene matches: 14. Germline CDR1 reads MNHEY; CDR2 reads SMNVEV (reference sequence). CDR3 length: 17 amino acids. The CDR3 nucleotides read TGTGCCAGCAGTAGCCCCTTTGGACTAGCGGAAGGGAATGAGCAGTTCTTC. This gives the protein CASSSPFGLAEGNEQFF.

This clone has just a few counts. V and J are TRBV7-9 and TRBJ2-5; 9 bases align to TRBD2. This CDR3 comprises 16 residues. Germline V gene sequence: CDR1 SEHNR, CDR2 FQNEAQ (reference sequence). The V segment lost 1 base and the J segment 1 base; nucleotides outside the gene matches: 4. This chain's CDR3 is CASSLGAGGAQETQYF. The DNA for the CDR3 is TGTGCCAGCAGCTTAGGAGCGGGAGGAGCCCAAGAGACCCAGTACTTC.

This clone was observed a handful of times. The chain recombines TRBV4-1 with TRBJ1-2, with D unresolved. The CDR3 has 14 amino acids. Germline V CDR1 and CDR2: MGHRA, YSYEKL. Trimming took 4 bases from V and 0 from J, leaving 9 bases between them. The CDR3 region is CASSLKRANYGYTF. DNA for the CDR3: TGCGCCAGCAGCCTAAAGAGGGCTAACTATGGCTACACCTTC.

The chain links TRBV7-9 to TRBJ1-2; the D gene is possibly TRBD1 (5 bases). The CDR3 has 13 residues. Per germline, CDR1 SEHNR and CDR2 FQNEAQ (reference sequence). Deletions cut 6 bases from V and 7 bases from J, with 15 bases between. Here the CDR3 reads CASRTDSFGGYTF. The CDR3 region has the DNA TGTGCCAGCAGAACCGACAGCTTTGGTGGCTACACCTTC.

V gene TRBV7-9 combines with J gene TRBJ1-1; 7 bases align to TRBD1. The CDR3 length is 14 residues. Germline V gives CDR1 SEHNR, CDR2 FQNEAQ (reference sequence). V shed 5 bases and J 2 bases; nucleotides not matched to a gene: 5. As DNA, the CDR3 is TGTGCCAGCAGCCGGGACAGTCATAACACTGAAGCTTTCTTT. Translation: CASSRDSHNTEAFF.

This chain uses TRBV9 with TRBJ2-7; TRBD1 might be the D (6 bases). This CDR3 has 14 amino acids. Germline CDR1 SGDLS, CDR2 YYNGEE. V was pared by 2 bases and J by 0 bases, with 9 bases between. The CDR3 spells CASSVRDNSYEQYF. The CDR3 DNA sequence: TGTGCCAGCAGCGTCCGGGACAACTCCTACGAGCAGTACTTC. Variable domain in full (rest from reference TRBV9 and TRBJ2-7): DSGVTQTPKHLITATGQRVTLRCSPRSGDLSVYWYQQSLDQGLQFLIQYYNGEERAKGNILERFSAQQFPDLHSELNLSSLELGDSALYFCASSVRDNSYEQYFGPGTRLTVT.

The CDR3 reads CASSLDQQETQYF. DNA of the CDR3: TGTGCCAGCAGCTTGGACCAGCAAGAGACCCAGTACTTC. The V call is TRBV5-6, the J call TRBJ2-5; unclear D gene. The V and J ends lost 0 bases and 2 bases respectively, with 5 bases between them. In germline, CDR1 is SGHDT, CDR2 YYEEEE. The length of the CDR3 is 13 residues.

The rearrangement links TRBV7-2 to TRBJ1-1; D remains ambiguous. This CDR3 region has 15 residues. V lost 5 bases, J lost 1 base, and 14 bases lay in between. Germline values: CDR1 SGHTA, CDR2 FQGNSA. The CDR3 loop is CASSLGEEGNTEAFF. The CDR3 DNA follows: TGTGCCAGCAGCCTTGGGGAGGAGGGGAACACTGAAGCTTTCTTT.

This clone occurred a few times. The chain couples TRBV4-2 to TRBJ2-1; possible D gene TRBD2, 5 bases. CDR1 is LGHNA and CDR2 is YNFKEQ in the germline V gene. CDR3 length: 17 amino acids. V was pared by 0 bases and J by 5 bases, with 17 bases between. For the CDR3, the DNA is TGTGCCAGCAGCCAAGATCCATCAGAGGACTTCAACAATGAGCAGTTCTTC. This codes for CASSQDPSEDFNNEQFF.

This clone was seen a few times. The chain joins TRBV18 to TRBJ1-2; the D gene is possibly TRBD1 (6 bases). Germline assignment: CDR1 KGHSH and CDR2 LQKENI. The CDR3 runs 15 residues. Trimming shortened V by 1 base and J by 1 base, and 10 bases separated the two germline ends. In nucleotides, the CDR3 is TGTGCCAGCTCACCACGGACAGATTTTAACTATGGCTACACCTTC. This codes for CASSPRTDFNYGYTF.

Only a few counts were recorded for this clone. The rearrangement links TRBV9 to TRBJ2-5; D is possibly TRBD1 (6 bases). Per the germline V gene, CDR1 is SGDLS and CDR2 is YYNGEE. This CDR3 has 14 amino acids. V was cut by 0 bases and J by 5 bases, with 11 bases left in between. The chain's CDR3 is CASSVATGRETQYF. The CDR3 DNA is TGTGCCAGCAGCGTAGCAACAGGGCGGGAGACCCAGTACTTC.

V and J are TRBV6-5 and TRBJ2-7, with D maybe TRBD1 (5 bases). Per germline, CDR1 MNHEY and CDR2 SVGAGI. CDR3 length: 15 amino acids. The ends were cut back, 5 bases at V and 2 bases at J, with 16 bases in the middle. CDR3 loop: CASSQTPDSPYEQYF. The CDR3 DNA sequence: TGTGCCAGCAGTCAAACCCCCGACAGTCCCTACGAGCAGTACTTC.

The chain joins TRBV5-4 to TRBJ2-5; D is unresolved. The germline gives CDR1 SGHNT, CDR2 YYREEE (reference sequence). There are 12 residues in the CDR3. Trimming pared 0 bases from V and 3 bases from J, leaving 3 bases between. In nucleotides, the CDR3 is TGTGCCAGCAGCTTGGCAGAAGAGACCCAGTACTTC. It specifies CASSLAEETQYF.

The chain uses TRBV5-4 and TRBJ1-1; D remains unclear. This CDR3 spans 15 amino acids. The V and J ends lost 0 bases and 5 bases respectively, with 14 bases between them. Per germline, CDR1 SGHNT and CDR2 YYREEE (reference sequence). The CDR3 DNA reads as TGTGCCAGCAGCTTGGCCGGCAGAGAGAGGACTGAAGCTTTCTTT. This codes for CASSLAGRERTEAFF.

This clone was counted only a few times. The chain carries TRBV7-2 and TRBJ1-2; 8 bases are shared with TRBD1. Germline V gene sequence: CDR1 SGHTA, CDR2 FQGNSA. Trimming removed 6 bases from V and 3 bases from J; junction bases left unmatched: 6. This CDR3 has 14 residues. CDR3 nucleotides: TGTGCCAGCAGTCCCCGGACAGGGTACTATGGCTACACCTTC. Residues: CASSPRTGYYGYTF. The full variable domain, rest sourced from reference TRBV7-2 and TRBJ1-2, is GAGVSQSPSNKVTEKGKDVELRCDPISGHTALYWYRQSLGQGLEFLIYFQGNSAPDKSGLPSDRFSAERTGGSVSTLTIQRTQQEDSAVYLCASSPRTGYYGYTFGSGTRLTVV.

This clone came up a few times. CDR3 bases: TGTGCCAGCTCCCCCGGGACAGGAAACCTCTACGAGCAGTACTTC. Its translation: CASSPGTGNLYEQYF. The chain couples TRBV18 to TRBJ2-7; TRBD1 matches at 8 bases. Per germline, CDR1 KGHSH and CDR2 LQKENI. V was clipped by 6 bases and J by 3 bases; unmatched bases: 10. The CDR3 extends over 15 amino acids.

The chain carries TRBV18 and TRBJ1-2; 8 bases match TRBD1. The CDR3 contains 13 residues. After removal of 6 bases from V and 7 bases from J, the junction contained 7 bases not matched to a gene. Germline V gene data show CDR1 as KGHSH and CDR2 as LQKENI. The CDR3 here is CASSWTGWSGYTF. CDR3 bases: TGTGCCAGCTCTTGGACAGGGTGGAGTGGCTACACCTTC.